This T cell receptor (beta chain) emerged from a study of low-dose radiotherapy and immunotherapy resistance in tumors. The overall study: Treatment of Cohort 2 consisted of 1 Gy per fraction every two weeks, amounting to 13 Gy over 26 weeks.

This clonotype was found many times. The CDR3 length is 16 residues. CDR1 and CDR2 from the germline V gene are SGHTA and FQGNSA. V lost 1 base and J lost 4, with 17 bases in between. TRAV- and TRBV-specific primers primed first-strand cDNA, covering alpha and beta chains. PCR amplification of the TCRs was performed with Phusion for 20 PCR cycles, and it relied on a constant-region primer together with a V-primer adapter. TCRdb reprocessed the reads via MiXCR and lists one record per CDR3 protein. The sample consists of about 39,000 distinct CDR3 sequences, roughly 28% of them appearing once. The sample's time point: before trial treatment. Each donor was administered nivolumab, ipilimumab, aspirin, low-dose cyclophosphamide and low-dose radiotherapy. The presence of advanced solid tumors lacking tumor-infiltrating lymphocytes characterized eligible patients.

The sample here was PBMCs, taken before treatment. The rearrangement uses TRBV7-2 and TRBJ2-7; TRBD2 is a possible D gene (5 bases). The TCR sequence derives from a male donor with gallbladder cancer. The CDR3 nucleotides are TGTGCCAGCAGCTTAGAGAATCAGGAGGCTTTTTACGAGCAGTACTTC. Translating it yields CASSLENQEAFYEQYF.